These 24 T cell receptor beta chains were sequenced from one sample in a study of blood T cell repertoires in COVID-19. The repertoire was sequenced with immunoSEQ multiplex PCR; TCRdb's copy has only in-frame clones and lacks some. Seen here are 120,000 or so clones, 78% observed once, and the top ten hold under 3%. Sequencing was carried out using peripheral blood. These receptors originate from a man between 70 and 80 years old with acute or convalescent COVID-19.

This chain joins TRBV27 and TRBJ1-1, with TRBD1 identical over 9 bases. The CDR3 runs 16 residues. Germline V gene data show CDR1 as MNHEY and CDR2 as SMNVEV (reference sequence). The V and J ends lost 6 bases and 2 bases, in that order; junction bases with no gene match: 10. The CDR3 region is CASRSLQGALNTEAFF. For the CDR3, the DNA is TGTGCCAGCAGATCACTACAGGGGGCGCTTAACACTGAAGCTTTCTTT.

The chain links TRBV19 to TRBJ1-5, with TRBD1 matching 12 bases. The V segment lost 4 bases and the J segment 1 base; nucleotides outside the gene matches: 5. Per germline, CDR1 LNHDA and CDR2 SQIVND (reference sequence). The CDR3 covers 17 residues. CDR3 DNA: TGTGCCAGTAGTACGGGACAGGGGGCAAGGAGCAATCAGCCCCAGCATTTT. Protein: CASSTGQGARSNQPQHF.

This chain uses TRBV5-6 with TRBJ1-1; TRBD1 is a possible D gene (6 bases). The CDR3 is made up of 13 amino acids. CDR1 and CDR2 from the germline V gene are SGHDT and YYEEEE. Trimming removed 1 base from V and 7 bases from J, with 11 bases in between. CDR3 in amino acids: CASSLPTGLEAFF. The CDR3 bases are TGTGCCAGCAGCTTGCCTACAGGGCTTGAAGCTTTCTTT.

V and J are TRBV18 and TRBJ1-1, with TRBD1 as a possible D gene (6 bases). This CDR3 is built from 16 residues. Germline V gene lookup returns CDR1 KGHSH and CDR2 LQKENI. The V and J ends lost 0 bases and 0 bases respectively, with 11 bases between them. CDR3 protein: CASSPPLGQMNTEAFF. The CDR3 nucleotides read TGTGCCAGCTCACCACCATTAGGACAGATGAACACTGAAGCTTTCTTT.

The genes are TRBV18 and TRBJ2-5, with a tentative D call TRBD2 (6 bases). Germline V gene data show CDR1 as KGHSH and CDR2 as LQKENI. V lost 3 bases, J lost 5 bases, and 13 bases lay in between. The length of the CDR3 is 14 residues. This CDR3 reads CASSPTSEGETQYF. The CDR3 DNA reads TGTGCCAGCTCACCGACTAGTGAGGGGGAGACCCAGTACTTC.

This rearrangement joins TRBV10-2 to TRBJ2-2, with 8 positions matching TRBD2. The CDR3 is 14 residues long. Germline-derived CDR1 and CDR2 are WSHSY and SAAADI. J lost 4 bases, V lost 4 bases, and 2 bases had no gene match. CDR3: CASSGSGITGELFF. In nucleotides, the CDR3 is TGCGCCAGCAGTGGTAGCGGGATCACCGGGGAGCTGTTTTTT.

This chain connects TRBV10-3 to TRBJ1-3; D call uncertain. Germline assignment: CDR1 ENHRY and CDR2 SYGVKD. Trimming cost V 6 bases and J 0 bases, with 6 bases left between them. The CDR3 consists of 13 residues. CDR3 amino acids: CAISVISGNTIYF. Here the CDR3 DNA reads TGTGCCATCAGCGTTATCTCTGGAAACACCATATATTTT.

The chain's CDR3 is CASRQGEVDSPLHF. CDR3 bases: TGCGCCAGCAGGCAGGGTGAAGTTGATTCACCCCTCCACTTT. The chain carries TRBV5-1 and TRBJ1-6; D is possibly TRBD1 (5 bases). The V gene lost 5 bases and the J gene lost 8 bases, with 14 bases spanning the gap. Germline V CDR1 and CDR2: SGHRS, YFSETQ. This CDR3 comprises 14 residues.

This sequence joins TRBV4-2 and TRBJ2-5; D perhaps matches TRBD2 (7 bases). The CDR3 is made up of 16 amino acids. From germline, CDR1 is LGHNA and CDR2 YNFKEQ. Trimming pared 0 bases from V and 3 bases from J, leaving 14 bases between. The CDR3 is CASSQDRGGLKETQYF. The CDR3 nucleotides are TGTGCCAGCAGCCAAGATCGAGGGGGACTAAAAGAGACCCAGTACTTC.

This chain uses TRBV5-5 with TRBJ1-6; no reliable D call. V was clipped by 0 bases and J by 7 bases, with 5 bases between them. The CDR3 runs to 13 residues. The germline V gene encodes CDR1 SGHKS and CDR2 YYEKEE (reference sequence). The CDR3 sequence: CASSLVRNSPLHF. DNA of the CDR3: TGTGCCAGCAGCTTGGTCCGGAATTCACCCCTCCACTTT. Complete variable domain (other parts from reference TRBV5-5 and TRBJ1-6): DAGVTQSPTHLIKTRGQQVTLRCSPISGHKSVSWYQQVLGQGPQFIFQYYEKEERGRGNFPDRFSARQFPNYSSELNVNALLLGDSALYLCASSLVRNSPLHFGNGTRLTVT.

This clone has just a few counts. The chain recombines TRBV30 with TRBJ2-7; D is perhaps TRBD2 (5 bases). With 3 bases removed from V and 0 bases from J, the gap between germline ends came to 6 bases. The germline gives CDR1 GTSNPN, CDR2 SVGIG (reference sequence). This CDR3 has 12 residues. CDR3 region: CAWRRDSYEQYF. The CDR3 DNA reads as TGTGCCTGGAGACGGGACTCCTACGAGCAGTACTTC.

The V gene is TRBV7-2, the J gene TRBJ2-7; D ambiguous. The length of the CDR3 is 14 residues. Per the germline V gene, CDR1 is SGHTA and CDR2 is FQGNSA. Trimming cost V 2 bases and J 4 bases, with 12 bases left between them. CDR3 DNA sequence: TGTGCCAGCAGCTTACAGCAGGTGGAATACGAGCAGTACTTC. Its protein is CASSLQQVEYEQYF.

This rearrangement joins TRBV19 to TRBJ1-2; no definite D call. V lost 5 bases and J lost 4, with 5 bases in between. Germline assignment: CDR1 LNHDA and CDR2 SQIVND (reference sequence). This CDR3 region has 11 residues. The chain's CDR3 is CASSLSYGYTF. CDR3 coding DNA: TGTGCCAGTAGTTTATCCTATGGCTACACCTTC. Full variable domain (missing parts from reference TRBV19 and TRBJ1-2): DGGITQSPKYLFRKEGQNVTLSCEQNLNHDAMYWYRQDPGQGLRLIYYSQIVNDFQKGDIAEGYSVSREKKESFPLTVTSAQKNPTAFYLCASSLSYGYTFGSGTRLTVV.

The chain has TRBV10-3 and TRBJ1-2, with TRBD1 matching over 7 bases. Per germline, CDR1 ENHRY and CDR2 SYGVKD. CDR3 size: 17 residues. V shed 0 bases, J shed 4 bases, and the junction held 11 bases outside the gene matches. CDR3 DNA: TGTGCCATCAGTGAGTCGGGTAGGAGGGGGCGCGTCTATGGCTACACCTTC. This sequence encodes CAISESGRRGRVYGYTF.

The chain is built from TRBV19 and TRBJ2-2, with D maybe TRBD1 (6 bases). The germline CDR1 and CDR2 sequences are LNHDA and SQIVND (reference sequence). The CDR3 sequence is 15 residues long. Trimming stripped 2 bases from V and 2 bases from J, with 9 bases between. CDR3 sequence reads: CASSISTGNTGELFF. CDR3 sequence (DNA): TGTGCCAGTAGTATATCGACAGGCAACACCGGGGAGCTGTTTTTT.

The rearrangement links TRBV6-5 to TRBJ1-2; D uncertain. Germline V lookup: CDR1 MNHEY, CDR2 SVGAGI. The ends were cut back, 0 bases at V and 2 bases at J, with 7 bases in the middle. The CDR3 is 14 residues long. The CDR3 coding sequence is TGTGCCAGCAGTTACTCGAGGGCGAACTATGGCTACACCTTC. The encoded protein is CASSYSRANYGYTF.

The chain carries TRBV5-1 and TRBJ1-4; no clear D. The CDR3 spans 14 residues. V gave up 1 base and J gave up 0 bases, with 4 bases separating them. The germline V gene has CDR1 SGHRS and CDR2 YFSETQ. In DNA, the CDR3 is TGCGCCAGCAGCTTGCCTGCAACTAATGAAAAACTGTTTTTT. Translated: CASSLPATNEKLFF.

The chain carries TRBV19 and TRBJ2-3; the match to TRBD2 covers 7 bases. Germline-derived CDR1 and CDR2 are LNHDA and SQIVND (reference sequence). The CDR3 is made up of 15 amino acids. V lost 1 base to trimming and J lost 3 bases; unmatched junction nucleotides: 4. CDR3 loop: CASSIAGGLTDTQYF. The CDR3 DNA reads TGTGCCAGTAGTATAGCGGGGGGTCTTACAGATACGCAGTATTTT.

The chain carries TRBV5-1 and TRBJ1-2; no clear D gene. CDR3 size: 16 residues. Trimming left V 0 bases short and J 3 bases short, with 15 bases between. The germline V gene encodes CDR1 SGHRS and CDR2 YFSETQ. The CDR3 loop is CASSLVGGRLDYGYTF. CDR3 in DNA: TGCGCCAGCAGCTTGGTGGGAGGGCGGCTTGACTATGGCTACACCTTC.

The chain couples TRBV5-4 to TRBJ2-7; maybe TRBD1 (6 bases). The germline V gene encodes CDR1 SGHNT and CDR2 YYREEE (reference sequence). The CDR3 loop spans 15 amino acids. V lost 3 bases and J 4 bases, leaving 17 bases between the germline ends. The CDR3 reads CASSSPSRGGYEQYF. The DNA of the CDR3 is TGTGCCAGCAGCTCCCCAAGCAGGGGTGGTTACGAGCAGTACTTC.

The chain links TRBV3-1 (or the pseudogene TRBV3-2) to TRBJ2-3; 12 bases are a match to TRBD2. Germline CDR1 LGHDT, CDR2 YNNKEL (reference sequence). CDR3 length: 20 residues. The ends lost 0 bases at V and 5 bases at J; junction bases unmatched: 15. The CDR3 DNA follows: TGTGCCAGCAGCCAAGATGCACTAGCGGGGGGAGAACTAGTAGGAGATACGCAGTATTTT. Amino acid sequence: CASSQDALAGGELVGDTQYF.

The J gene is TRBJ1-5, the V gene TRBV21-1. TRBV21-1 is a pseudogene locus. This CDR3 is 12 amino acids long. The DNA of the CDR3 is TGTGCCAGCAGCAATGGGGGGCAGCCCCAGCATTTT. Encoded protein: CASSNGGQPQHF.

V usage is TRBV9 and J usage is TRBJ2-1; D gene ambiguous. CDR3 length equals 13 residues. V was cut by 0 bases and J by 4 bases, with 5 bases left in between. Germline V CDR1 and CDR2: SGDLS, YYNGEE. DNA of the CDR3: TGTGCCAGCAGCGTAGCACAGTACAATGAGCAGTTCTTC. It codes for CASSVAQYNEQFF.

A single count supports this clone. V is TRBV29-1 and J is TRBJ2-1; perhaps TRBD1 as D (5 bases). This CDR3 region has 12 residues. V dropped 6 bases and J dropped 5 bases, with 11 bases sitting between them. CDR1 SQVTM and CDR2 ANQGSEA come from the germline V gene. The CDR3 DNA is TGCAGCGTGAACGGACAAAACAATGAGCAGTTCTTC. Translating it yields CSVNGQNNEQFF.